The 2 T cell receptor beta chains below were found in one sample sequenced in a study of Ad26.COV2.S vaccination and SARS-CoV-2 variants. Measured with immunoSEQ multiplex PCR; TCRdb has only the in-frame clones, and not every one. The sample consists of approximately 400,000 clones, 90% to 95% of them appearing once. Sequencing used peripheral blood, obtained after recovery from COVID-19. These receptors all come from a human donor who had recovered from COVID-19.

The DNA of the CDR3 is TGTGCCAGCAGTTTCGGGACAGTCTACGAGCAGTACTTC. Translating gives CASSFGTVYEQYF. This sequence joins TRBV6-5 and TRBJ2-7, with 7 bases matching TRBD1. The CDR3 covers 13 residues. CDR1 is MNHEY, CDR2 SVGAGI, per germline. The junction had 3 bases not matched to a gene; V was cut back by 4 bases and J by 3 bases.

The V and J genes are TRBV10-3 and TRBJ2-7, with D perhaps being TRBD1 or TRBD2 (5 bases each). With 4 bases removed from V and 6 bases from J, the gap between germline ends came to 13 bases. The CDR3 runs to 13 residues. Germline CDR1 reads ENHRY; CDR2 reads SYGVKD. The CDR3 spells CAISGVSGGEQYF. CDR3 sequence (DNA): TGTGCCATCAGTGGAGTATCTGGGGGCGAGCAGTACTTC.